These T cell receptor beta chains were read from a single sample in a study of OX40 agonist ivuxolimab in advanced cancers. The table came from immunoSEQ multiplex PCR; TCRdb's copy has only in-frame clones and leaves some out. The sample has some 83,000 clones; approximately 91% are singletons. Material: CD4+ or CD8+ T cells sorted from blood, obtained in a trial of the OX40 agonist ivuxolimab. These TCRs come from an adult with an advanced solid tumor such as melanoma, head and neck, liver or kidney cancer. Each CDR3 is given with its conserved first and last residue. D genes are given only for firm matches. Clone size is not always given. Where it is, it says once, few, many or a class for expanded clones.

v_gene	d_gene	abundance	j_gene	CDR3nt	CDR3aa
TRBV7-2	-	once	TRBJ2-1	TGTGCCAGCAGCTTAAGTTCCACGGTGCGGGAGCAGTTCTTC	CASSLSSTVREQFF
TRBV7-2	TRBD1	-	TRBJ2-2	TGTGCCAGCAGCTTTGGACAGGGTTTTTCAACCGGGGAGCTGTTTTTT	CASSFGQGFSTGELFF
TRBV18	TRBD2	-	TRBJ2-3	TGTGCCAGCTCACCATCCCCTAGCGGAGCCACAGATACGCAGTATTTT	CASSPSPSGATDTQYF
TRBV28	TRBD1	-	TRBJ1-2	TGTGCCAGCAGTGATGGACAGGGAGGGTATGGCTACACCTTC	CASSDGQGGYGYTF
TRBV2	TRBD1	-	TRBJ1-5	TGTGCCAGCAGGAGCGGACAGGCGATTAATCAGCCCCAGCATTTT	CASRSGQAINQPQHF
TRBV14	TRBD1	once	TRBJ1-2	TGTGCCAGCAGCCAACACAGGGGGCGGCGTTATGGCTACACCTTC	CASSQHRGRRYGYTF
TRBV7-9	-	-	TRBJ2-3	TGTGCCAGCAGCTCCCTCGCGGGAGGCGGGACAGTCACAGATACGCAGTATTTT	CASSSLAGGGTVTDTQYF
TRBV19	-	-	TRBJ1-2	TGTGCCAGTAGTACCCCCGCAGGGGCTAACTATGGCTACACCTTC	CASSTPAGANYGYTF
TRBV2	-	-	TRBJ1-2	TGTGCCAGCAACCCAAGCGGGACCTATGGCTACACCTTC	CASNPSGTYGYTF
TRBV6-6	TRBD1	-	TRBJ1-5	TGTGCCAGCAGTCCGGGGACAGGTTCTAATCAGCCCCAGCATTTT	CASSPGTGSNQPQHF
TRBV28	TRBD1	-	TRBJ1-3	TGTGCCAGCAATCCCATTCCCAAGACCGACAGGGATCGAAACACCATATATTTT	CASNPIPKTDRDRNTIYF
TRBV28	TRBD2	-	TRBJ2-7	TGTGCCAGCAGTTCGGGACTAGCGGGATCGTACGAGCAGTACTTC	CASSSGLAGSYEQYF
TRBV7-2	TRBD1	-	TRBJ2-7	TGTGCCAGCAGCCGAGGGGGCGTCAGCTCCTACGAGCAGTACTTC	CASSRGGVSSYEQYF
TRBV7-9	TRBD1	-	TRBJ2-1	TGTGCCAGCAGCGGGACAGGAGGGGTCAATGAGCAGTTCTTC	CASSGTGGVNEQFF
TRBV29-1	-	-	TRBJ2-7	TGCAGCGTTGAAAAAGGTACGAACTCCTACGAGCAGTACTTC	CSVEKGTNSYEQYF
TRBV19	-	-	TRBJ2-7	TGTGCCAGTAGTATGTGGCGGTCTCTAGCCCCGTACGAGCAGTACTTC	CASSMWRSLAPYEQYF
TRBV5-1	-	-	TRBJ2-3	TGCGCCAGCAGCTTGGGACCCAGCACAGATACGCAGTATTTT	CASSLGPSTDTQYF
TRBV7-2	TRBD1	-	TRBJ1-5	TGTGCCAGCAGCTTTTCACAGGGGAGCAATCAGCCCCAGCATTTT	CASSFSQGSNQPQHF
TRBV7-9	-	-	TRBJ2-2	TGTGCCAGCAGCTTAGATTGGACCGGGGAGCTGTTTTTT	CASSLDWTGELFF
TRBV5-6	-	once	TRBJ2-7	TGTGCCAGCAGCCCTACCGGGCGGCAGTCCTACGAGCAGTACTTC	CASSPTGRQSYEQYF
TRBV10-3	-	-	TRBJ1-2	TGTGCCATCAGCATTACAGAGAACTATGGCTACACCTTC	CAISITENYGYTF
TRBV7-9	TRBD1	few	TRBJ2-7	TGTGCCAGCAGCTCCCCGGGACAGGGGGCGCGGCAGTACTTC	CASSSPGQGARQYF
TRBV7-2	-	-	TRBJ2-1	TGTGCCAGCAGCCCGACCGGTTTGGAGCAGTTCTTC	CASSPTGLEQFF
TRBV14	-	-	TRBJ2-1	TGTGCCAGCAGCCAAGGAGCACTACCCAGCTCCTACAATGAGCAGTTCTTC	CASSQGALPSSYNEQFF
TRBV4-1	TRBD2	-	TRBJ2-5	TGCGCCAGCAGCCAAGCGGCTAGCGGGACCTGGGAGACCCAGTACTTC	CASSQAASGTWETQYF
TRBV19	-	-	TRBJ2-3	TGTGCCAGTAGTATAGTCCCAGGGATCACAGATACGCAGTATTTT	CASSIVPGITDTQYF
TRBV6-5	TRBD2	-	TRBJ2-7	TGTGCCAGCACTAGAGCGGGGGCGTTGGACGAGCAGTACTTC	CASTRAGALDEQYF
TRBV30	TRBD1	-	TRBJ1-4	TGTGCCTGGAGTGTATGGGGGACAGGGGGCCGAAAACTGTTTTTT	CAWSVWGTGGRKLFF
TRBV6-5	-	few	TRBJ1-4	TGTGCCAGCACCCTTCAGGGAAATGAAAAACTGTTTTTT	CASTLQGNEKLFF
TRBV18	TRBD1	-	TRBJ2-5	TGTGCCAGCTCAAGACAGGGTATAACGGAGACCCAGTACTTC	CASSRQGITETQYF
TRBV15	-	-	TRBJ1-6	TGTGCCACCAGCAGAGTAGTGGTAGGGACAAATTCACCCCTCCACTTT	CATSRVVVGTNSPLHF
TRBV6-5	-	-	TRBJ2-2	TGTGCCAGCAGAAGGGAGTACACCGGGGAGCTGTTTTTT	CASRREYTGELFF
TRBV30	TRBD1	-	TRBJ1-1	TGTGCCTGGAGTGTGTGGGACAGGGGTTATCCTGAAGCTTTCTTT	CAWSVWDRGYPEAFF
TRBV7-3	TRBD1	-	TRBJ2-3	TGTGCCAGCAGCTTCGGGACAGCCCACACAGATACGCAGTATTTT	CASSFGTAHTDTQYF
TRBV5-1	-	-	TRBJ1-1	TGCGCCAGCCGCTACCAGGCCAATACGGACACTGAAGCTTTCTTT	CASRYQANTDTEAFF
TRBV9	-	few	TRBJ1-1	TGTGCCAGCAGCGAACAGGGAACTGAAGCTTTCTTT	CASSEQGTEAFF
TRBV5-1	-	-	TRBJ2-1	TGCGCCAGCAGCCCCGGACAGACTTACAATGAGCAGTTCTTC	CASSPGQTYNEQFF
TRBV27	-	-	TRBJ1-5	TGTGCCAGCAGTTTAGGGGGCTCGTTCAATCAGCCCCAGCATTTT	CASSLGGSFNQPQHF
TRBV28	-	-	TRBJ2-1	TGTGCCGCGAGCCCCGGCGGGAACTACAATGAGCAGTTCTTC	CAASPGGNYNEQFF
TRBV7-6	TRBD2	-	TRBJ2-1	TGTGCCAGCAGCTTAGGAGGAGCGGGGACTGTTGGGGAGCAGTTCTTC	CASSLGGAGTVGEQFF
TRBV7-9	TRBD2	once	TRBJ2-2	TGTGCCAGCAGCTCTAGCGGGAGGGCCTCATCCGGGGAGCTGTTTTTT	CASSSSGRASSGELFF
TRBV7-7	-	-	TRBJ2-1	TGTGCTAGCAGCTCAGTTGTCGGGGCAAATTACAATGAGCAGTTCTTC	CASSSVVGANYNEQFF
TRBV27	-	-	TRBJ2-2	TGTGCCAGCAGCCTCCGACGCGGGGAGCTGTTTTTT	CASSLRRGELFF
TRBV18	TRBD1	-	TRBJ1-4	TGTGCCAGCTCTCCGGGGACAGGATCAACTAATGAAAAACTGTTTTTT	CASSPGTGSTNEKLFF
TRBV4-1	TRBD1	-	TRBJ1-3	TGCGCCAGCAGCCAACTGGGACAGAGGACTTCTGGAAACACCATATATTTT	CASSQLGQRTSGNTIYF
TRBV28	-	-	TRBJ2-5	TGTGCCAGCAGGCCGCAGGGGGGAACACAAGAGACCCAGTACTTC	CASRPQGGTQETQYF
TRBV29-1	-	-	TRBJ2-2	TGCAGCGTTGGAAGGGCGGCAAACACCGGGGAGCTGTTTTTT	CSVGRAANTGELFF
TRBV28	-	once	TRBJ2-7	TGTGCCAGCAGTCTACCCCCGGCTTGGACCTACGAGCAGTACTTC	CASSLPPAWTYEQYF
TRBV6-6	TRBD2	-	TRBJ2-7	TGTGCCACGGGGACTACCCCCTACGAGCAGTACTTC	CATGTTPYEQYF
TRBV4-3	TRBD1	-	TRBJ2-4	TGCGCCAGCAGCCTTGGAGGACCAGGACAGGGAAGAAACATTCAGTACTTC	CASSLGGPGQGRNIQYF
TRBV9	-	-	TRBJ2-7	TGTGCCAGCAGCGTAGGAGAAGGCTACGAGCAGTACTTC	CASSVGEGYEQYF
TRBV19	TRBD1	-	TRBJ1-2	TGTGCCAGTAGTATAGAAAGACAGGGAAACTATGGCTACACCTTC	CASSIERQGNYGYTF
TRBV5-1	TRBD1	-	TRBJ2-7	TGCGCCAGCAGCGCCGGACAGGGGGCTCAGTACTTC	CASSAGQGAQYF